Listed here are 18 T cell receptor beta chains from one sample, sequenced in a study of blood T cell repertoires in COVID-19. Produced via immunoSEQ multiplex PCR; TCRdb's table is partial and in-frame only. The sample shows approximately 210,000 clones, roughly nine tenths of them seen only once. The source material was peripheral blood. These receptor sequences come from a man between 25 and 39 years old with acute or convalescent COVID-19.

The V call is TRBV3-1 (or the pseudogene TRBV3-2), the J call TRBJ1-6; a weak D match, TRBD1 (5 bases). Trimming left V 3 bases short and J 8 bases short, with 14 bases between. Germline V gene sequence: CDR1 LGHDT, CDR2 YNNKEL (reference sequence). The CDR3 totals 15 residues. DNA of the CDR3: TGTGCCAGCAGCCACCAGGGTAGGTCGGATTCACCCCTCCACTTT. Its translation: CASSHQGRSDSPLHF.

The chain joins TRBV2 to TRBJ2-1; 8 nucleotides align to TRBD1. V shed 1 base and J 12 bases; nucleotides not matched to a gene: 11. Germline V gene data show CDR1 as SNHLY and CDR2 as FYNNEI. This CDR3 is built from 15 residues. CDR3 amino acids: CASSEVYGTGGVQFF. The CDR3 DNA reads as TGTGCCAGCAGTGAAGTATATGGGACAGGAGGGGTGCAGTTCTTC.

The chain employs TRBV3-1 (or the pseudogene TRBV3-2) and TRBJ2-7; 8 bases match TRBD2. The CDR3 is 14 amino acids. Germline V gives CDR1 LGHDT, CDR2 YNNKEL (reference sequence). Trimming took 0 bases from V and 5 from J; bases not matched to a gene: 3. This CDR3 reads CASSQDVAGNEQYF. Written as DNA, the CDR3 is TGTGCCAGCAGCCAAGATGTAGCGGGGAACGAGCAGTACTTC.

The chain links TRBV7-3 to TRBJ1-1; no firm D call. Between the trimmed V and J ends, which lost 4 bases and 6 bases, there was a span of 9 bases. This CDR3 spans 12 amino acids. The V gene's germline CDR1 is SGHTA and CDR2 FQGTGA. The CDR3 sequence: CASSSPGAEAFF. The CDR3 nucleotides are TGTGCCAGCAGCTCCCCGGGAGCTGAAGCTTTCTTT.

This clone was detected once. The chain is built from TRBV3-1 (or the pseudogene TRBV3-2) and TRBJ2-2; maybe TRBD2 (5 bases). Germline V gives CDR1 LGHDT, CDR2 YNNKEL (reference sequence). V lost 4 bases and J 7 bases, leaving 10 bases between the germline ends. This CDR3 region has 13 residues. The CDR3 here is CASSPLGGGELFF. The DNA for the CDR3 is TGTGCCAGCAGCCCACTAGGAGGCGGGGAGCTGTTTTTT.

The chain combines TRBV18 with TRBJ1-2, with 9 bases aligning to TRBD1. The V gene end was trimmed by 0 bases and the J gene end by 4 bases; junction bases not matched to a gene: 3. The germline CDR1 and CDR2 sequences are KGHSH and LQKENI. This CDR3 contains 15 residues. The chain's CDR3 is CASSPPRDRAYGYTF. In DNA form, the CDR3 reads TGTGCCAGCTCACCACCCCGGGACAGGGCCTATGGCTACACCTTC.

This chain uses TRBV7-9 with TRBJ2-1, with D uncertain. The CDR3 loop spans 13 amino acids. CDR1 SEHNR and CDR2 FQNEAQ come from the germline V gene (reference sequence). The V gene lost 1 base and the J gene lost 6 bases, with 7 bases spanning the gap. In DNA form, the CDR3 reads TGTGCCAGCAGCTTAGTGCCTACCAATGAGCAGTTCTTC. Translated, it gives CASSLVPTNEQFF.

V usage is TRBV5-8 and J usage is TRBJ2-5; possible D gene TRBD1, 6 bases. Germline assignment: CDR1 SGHTS and CDR2 YDEGEE. Trimming shortened V by 0 bases and J by 4 bases, and 10 bases separated the two germline ends. CDR3 size: 14 residues. The CDR3 here is CASSLDWGRETQYF. CDR3 DNA: TGTGCCAGCAGCTTGGATTGGGGGCGAGAGACCCAGTACTTC.

The J gene is TRBJ1-5, the V gene TRBV28; 9 positions agree with TRBD1. The CDR3 spans 15 residues. Unmatched junction bases numbered 4, after V lost 1 base and J lost 6 bases. CDR1 is MDHEN and CDR2 is SYDVKM in the germline V gene. The CDR3 coding sequence is TGTGCCAGCAGTTTATTGGGACAGGGCAGTCAGCCCCAGCATTTT. This encodes CASSLLGQGSQPQHF.

The chain links TRBV29-1 to TRBJ1-1, with 8 bases matching TRBD1. This CDR3 has 13 residues. Losses at the gene ends were 6 bases for V and 4 bases for J; bases not matched to a gene: 7. The V gene's germline CDR1 is SQVTM and CDR2 ANQGSEA. CDR3 coding DNA: TGCAGCGTGAGGATCACAGGGGGCACTGAAGCTTTCTTT. Its translation is CSVRITGGTEAFF.

This rearrangement joins TRBV4-1 to TRBJ1-5; possibly TRBD1 for D (5 bases). Germline V gene sequence: CDR1 MGHRA, CDR2 YSYEKL. The V and J ends lost 3 bases and 6 bases respectively, with 12 bases between them. The CDR3 totals 14 residues. The CDR3 DNA reads TGCGCCAGCAGCCACCCTCAGGGAGGTCAGCCCCAGCATTTT. It yields the protein CASSHPQGGQPQHF.

This sequence joins TRBV6-1 and TRBJ2-7; D not certain. CDR1 MNHNS and CDR2 SASEGT come from the germline V gene. V shed 1 base and J shed 4 bases, with 14 bases lying between them. The CDR3 runs to 15 residues. CDR3 in amino acids: CASSEGLGWWYEQYF. CDR3 sequence (DNA): TGTGCCAGCAGTGAAGGGCTCGGGTGGTGGTACGAGCAGTACTTC.

This sequence joins TRBV19 and TRBJ2-1, with 9 bases lining up with TRBD1. Unmatched junction bases numbered 4, after V lost 5 bases and J lost 8 bases. Germline CDR1 reads LNHDA; CDR2 reads SQIVND (reference sequence). CDR3 size: 13 residues. CDR3 sequence (DNA): TGTGCCAGTAGTGGGACAGGGTCGTATGAGCAGTTCTTC. Translating it yields CASSGTGSYEQFF.

The chain recombines TRBV9 with TRBJ2-1; TRBD2 agrees at 13 bases. The V segment lost 2 bases and the J segment 5 bases; nucleotides outside the gene matches: 7. Germline V gives CDR1 SGDLS, CDR2 YYNGEE. This CDR3 contains 17 residues. The CDR3 bases are TGTGCCAGCAGCGTTCGATTTGGACTAGCGGGAGACAATGAGCAGTTCTTC. It encodes CASSVRFGLAGDNEQFF.

This chain connects TRBV2 to TRBJ2-3; D may be TRBD1 (6 bases). The ends were cut back, 6 bases at V and 0 bases at J, with 7 bases in the middle. This CDR3 spans 13 amino acids. Looked up from germline, CDR1 is SNHLY and CDR2 is FYNNEI. The CDR3 nucleotides are TGTGCCAGCAGAGGACAGAGCACAGATACGCAGTATTTT. Its translation is CASRGQSTDTQYF.

V is TRBV7-3 and J is TRBJ1-1; perhaps TRBD1 as D (5 bases). The CDR3 extends over 13 amino acids. Deletions cut 5 bases from V and 1 base from J, with 8 bases between. Per germline, CDR1 SGHTA and CDR2 FQGTGA. In DNA, the CDR3 is TGTGCCAGCAGCGCCGACAGGAACACTGAAGCTTTCTTT. It codes for CASSADRNTEAFF. The full variable domain, its missing parts supplied by reference TRBV7-3 and TRBJ1-1, is GAGVSQTPSNKVTEKGKYVELRCDPISGHTALYWYRQSLGQGPEFLIYFQGTGAADDSGLPNDRFFAVRPEGSVSTLKIQRTERGDSAVYLCASSADRNTEAFFGQGTRLTVV.

The chain joins TRBV12-5 to TRBJ2-3, with TRBD2 matching 8 bases. Unmatched junction bases numbered 5, after V lost 6 bases and J lost 0 bases. The CDR3 runs 15 residues. In germline, CDR1 is LGHNT, CDR2 FRNRAP. CDR3 amino acids: CASGGGGPSTDTQYF. Here the CDR3 DNA reads TGTGCTAGTGGCGGGGGGGGACCTAGCACAGATACGCAGTATTTT. The variable domain in full, completed from reference TRBV12-5 and TRBJ2-3, reads DARVTQTPRHKVTEMGQEVTMRCQPILGHNTVFWYRQTMMQGLELLAYFRNRAPLDDSGMPKDRFSAEMPDATLATLKIQPSEPRDSAVYFCASGGGGPSTDTQYFGPGTRLTVL.

CDR3 DNA: TGTGCCAGCAGCCCTAACAGGGCAACTAATGAAAAACTGTTTTTT. It codes for CASSPNRATNEKLFF. The chain employs TRBV5-5 and TRBJ1-4; TRBD1 might be the D (6 bases). Germline lookup yields CDR1 SGHKS and CDR2 YYEKEE (reference sequence). The CDR3 runs 15 residues. The V end lost 4 bases, the J end lost 0 bases, and 10 bases lay between the germline ends. The full variable domain, completed using reference TRBV5-5 and TRBJ1-4, is DAGVTQSPTHLIKTRGQQVTLRCSPISGHKSVSWYQQVLGQGPQFIFQYYEKEERGRGNFPDRFSARQFPNYSSELNVNALLLGDSALYLCASSPNRATNEKLFFGSGTQLSVL.